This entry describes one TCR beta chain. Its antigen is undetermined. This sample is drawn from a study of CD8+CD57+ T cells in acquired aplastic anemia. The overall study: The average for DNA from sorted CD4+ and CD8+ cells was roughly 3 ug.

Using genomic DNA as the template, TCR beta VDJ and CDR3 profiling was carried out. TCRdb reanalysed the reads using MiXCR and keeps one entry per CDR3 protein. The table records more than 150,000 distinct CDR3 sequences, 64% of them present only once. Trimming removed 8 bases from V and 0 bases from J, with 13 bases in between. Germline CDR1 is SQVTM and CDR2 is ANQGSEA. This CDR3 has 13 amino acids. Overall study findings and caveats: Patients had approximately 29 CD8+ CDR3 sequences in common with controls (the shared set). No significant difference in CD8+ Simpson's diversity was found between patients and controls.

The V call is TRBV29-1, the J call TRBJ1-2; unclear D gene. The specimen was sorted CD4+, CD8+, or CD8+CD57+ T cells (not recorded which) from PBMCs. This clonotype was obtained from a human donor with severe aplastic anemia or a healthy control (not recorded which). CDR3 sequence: CSLGFGANYGYTF. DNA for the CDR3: TGCAGCTTAGGTTTCGGGGCTAACTATGGCTACACCTTC.